The clone carrying this TCR beta chain was detected only a few times. Its specificity is unknown. These data come from a study of cytomegalovirus exposure and HLA in healthy donors. Study results and caveats: In a later analysis, productive TCRs from donors in an Asian-associated ancestry cluster reportedly carried fewer N-insertions than the cohort mean.

A multiplex PCR was run with 60 Vbeta primers and 13 Jbeta primers. Libraries were prepared by immunoSEQ multiplex PCR; TCRdb keeps only in-frame clonotypes and omits some of them. The sample records 200,000 to 250,000 clones, about 83% being singletons. The sequence came from a girl aged 5-17 years in good health and CMV-seronegative. Input material: PBMCs.

This chain's CDR3 is CASSHGDSFTEAFF. The DNA of the CDR3 is TGCGCCAGCAGTCACGGTGACAGTTTCACTGAAGCTTTCTTT. V gene TRBV5-1 combines with J gene TRBJ1-1, with a weak D call TRBD1 (5 bases). The CDR3 is 14 residues long. Trimming removed 5 bases at V and 4 bases at J, with 15 bases between. Germline V gives CDR1 SGHRS, CDR2 YFSETQ.